This T cell receptor (beta chain) is drawn from a study of blood T cells in healthy people across ages. Study results and caveats: Correlation between TCR beta diversity and naive T cell percentage was strong.

CDR3 length: 15 residues. J gave up 3 bases and V 6 bases, and 5 bases lay outside the gene matches. Germline CDR1 and CDR2: MNHEY and SMNVEV (reference sequence). A J-beta primer mix and a sample-barcoded 5' primer were used in a second PCR of roughly 7 to 12 cycles. Each TCR beta cDNA got a 12-nucleotide random molecular identifier. TCRdb processed the 5' RACE reads anew with MiXCR; each CDR3 protein has one entry. The sample comprises more than 500,000 distinct CDR3 sequences, about 27% of which are singletons, and about 3.3% rests with the top ten. This clonotype has only a few counts. Antigen: not known. A further study also used this sample, focusing on T cells of mothers and their children.

The rearrangement uses TRBV27 and TRBJ1-2; TRBD1 matches 12 bases. The receptor was isolated from a boy younger than 10 in good health. What was sequenced was blood. The CDR3 DNA is TGTGCCAGCAGGGGGGACAGGGGGCACCACTATGGCTACACCTTC. Its protein is CASRGDRGHHYGYTF.